This T cell receptor beta chain stems from a study of shared clonotypes between healthy human individuals. Study-wide results and caveats: Memory subsets generally showed smaller estimated richness than naive subsets did. Sampling included only blood; tissue repertoires likely differ.

Profiled with immunoSEQ multiplex PCR; TCRdb holds only in-frame clones, not every one. The sample consists of more than 2 million clones, about 94% of them appearing once. CD45RO-negative, CCR7-positively selected cells formed the naive CD8 fraction, excluding terminally differentiated effector memory CD45RA+ cells. For this clone: The target antigen is unknown.

The sequenced sample was naive CD8+ T cells from PBMCs. The receptor was isolated from a man younger than 30 in good health. Some clones in this sample may be carry-over from other donors' samples.

The CDR3 DNA reads as TGCAGCGTGCGCGGGACTAGCGGAGAACAGTTCTTC. Its protein product is CSVRGTSGEQFF. The chain employs TRBV29-1 and TRBJ2-1; 11 positions match TRBD2. Per the germline V gene, CDR1 is SQVTM and CDR2 is ANQGSEA. The CDR3 runs 12 residues. The ends lost 6 bases at V and 13 bases at J; junction bases unmatched: 8.